This T cell receptor (beta chain) was identified in a study of cytomegalovirus exposure and HLA in healthy donors. General observations from the study: For cytomegalovirus status, the classifier reportedly gave diagnoses with high specificity and sensitivity.

Points on this clone: What it recognizes is unknown.

PCR used 60 Vbeta primers and 13 Jbeta primers. In the study's own analysis: Later, an analysis found approximately 80 million unique TCR beta chains, and around 10 million of these were shared. The table came from immunoSEQ multiplex PCR; TCRdb's copy has only in-frame clones and leaves some out. The DNA gave D and trimming, while V, J and clone size come from that table. Of 75,000 to 90,000 clones listed, less than 85% are singletons. The TCR originated in a man aged 55 to 70 in good health and CMV-seronegative. Material: PBMCs.

The CDR3 DNA sequence: TGCGCCAGCAGCCAAGATCTGGTTAGCGGGGGGGCCTGGGAGACCCAGTACTTC. It codes for CASSQDLVSGGAWETQYF. The rearrangement links TRBV4-1 to TRBJ2-5; 11 nucleotides line up with TRBD2. The germline V gene encodes CDR1 MGHRA and CDR2 YSYEKL. The CDR3 is 18 amino acids. V lost 0 bases to trimming and J lost 5 bases; unmatched junction nucleotides: 11.